The clone carrying this T cell receptor (beta chain) was picked up many times. The V gene's germline CDR1 is SGHTA and CDR2 FQGTGA. V lost 1 base to trimming and J lost 4 bases; unmatched junction nucleotides: 7. The length of the CDR3 is 15 residues. The data were obtained in a study of CD8+CD57+ T cells in acquired aplastic anemia. TCR beta VDJ and CDR3 were profiled, and genomic DNA was the template. TCRdb called the reads again in MiXCR, with one record for every CDR3 protein. The profile shows about 200,000 distinct CDR3 sequences, about a third of them singletons. The specimen was sorted CD4+, CD8+, or CD8+CD57+ T cells (not recorded which) from PBMCs. The TCR sequence derives from a human donor in good health, serving as a control. The chain uses TRBV7-3 and TRBJ2-7, with TRBD1 matching 7 bases. The CDR3 reads CASSLNRGFIYEQYF. The CDR3 DNA follows: TGTGCCAGCAGCTTAAACAGGGGATTCATTTACGAGCAGTACTTC.